These 23 T cell receptor beta chains originate from one sample sequenced in a study of T cell changes during pregnancy in multiple sclerosis. Here immunoSEQ multiplex PCR was the method, and the copy in TCRdb shows in-frame clones only, minus some. Among about 57,000 clones listed, around nine tenths were seen once. The sample was CD4+ T cells from peripheral blood mononuclear cells, taken in the third trimester of pregnancy. Receptors originate from a female donor with multiple sclerosis, enrolled in a pregnancy study.

The V gene is TRBV7-2, the J gene TRBJ2-7; the match to TRBD2 covers 9 bases. The V gene end was trimmed by 5 bases and the J gene end by 5 bases; junction bases not matched to a gene: 13. Germline CDR1 and CDR2: SGHTA and FQGNSA. There are 16 residues in the CDR3. Here the CDR3 DNA reads TGTGCCAGCAGCCCGTTAGCGGGAGAGGGTAGACACGAGCAGTACTTC. Translated, it gives CASSPLAGEGRHEQYF. The whole variable domain, remainder taken from reference TRBV7-2 and TRBJ2-7, is GAGVSQSPSNKVTEKGKDVELRCDPISGHTALYWYRQSLGQGLEFLIYFQGNSAPDKSGLPSDRFSAERTGGSVSTLTIQRTQQEDSAVYLCASSPLAGEGRHEQYFGPGTRLTVT.

The V and J genes are TRBV27 and TRBJ2-7, with D unresolved. V dropped 5 bases and J dropped 7 bases, with 18 bases sitting between them. CDR3 length equals 14 residues. The germline V gene has CDR1 MNHEY and CDR2 SMNVEV (reference sequence). The CDR3 bases are TGTGCCAGCAGTCTCCTGGCCGCTCGTGGTGAGCAGTACTTC. This sequence encodes CASSLLAARGEQYF.

The chain carries TRBV27 and TRBJ1-1; tentatively, D is TRBD1 (5 bases). Trimming removed 8 bases at V and 0 bases at J, with 25 bases between. The CDR3 loop spans 18 amino acids. Looked up from germline, CDR1 is MNHEY and CDR2 is SMNVEV (reference sequence). CDR3 amino acids: CASGGGGSGEMMNTEAFF. The CDR3 DNA follows: TGTGCCAGCGGCGGCGGGGGAAGTGGGGAAATGATGAACACTGAAGCTTTCTTT.

The J gene is TRBJ2-1, the V gene TRBV18; D remains ambiguous. V was shortened by 0 bases and J by 5 bases, with 8 bases between the two germline ends. The germline V gene has CDR1 KGHSH and CDR2 LQKENI. The CDR3 sequence is 14 residues long. In DNA, the CDR3 is TGTGCCAGCTCACCACCGAACGGAGACAATGAGCAGTTCTTC. Protein: CASSPPNGDNEQFF.

The V and J genes are TRBV7-7 and TRBJ2-5; 7 positions agree with TRBD1. The germline CDR1 and CDR2 sequences are SSHAT and FNYEAQ (reference sequence). V lost 1 base, J lost 5 bases, and 7 bases stayed unmatched. The CDR3 loop spans 15 amino acids. The CDR3 region is CASSLGGTAGETQYF. The CDR3 DNA is TGTGCCAGCAGCTTAGGTGGGACAGCTGGGGAGACCCAGTACTTC.

This clone was recorded a few times. The chain employs TRBV7-9 and TRBJ1-2, with a tentative D call TRBD1 (5 bases). CDR3 length: 13 residues. The germline gives CDR1 SEHNR, CDR2 FQNEAQ (reference sequence). V shed 5 bases and J shed 5 bases, with 12 bases lying between them. The CDR3 sequence: CASSPDSIYGYTF. The DNA for the CDR3 is TGTGCCAGCAGCCCAGACAGTATTTATGGCTACACCTTC.

CDR3 in DNA: TGCGCCAGCAGAGCCGGGACAAACTCTGGAAACACCATATATTTT. Its translation: CASRAGTNSGNTIYF. The V and J genes are TRBV10-1 and TRBJ1-3; a possible D gene is TRBD1 (6 bases). The length of the CDR3 is 15 residues. V was clipped by 6 bases and J by 0 bases, with 12 bases between them. CDR1 is WNHNN, CDR2 SYGVQD, per germline (reference sequence).

By share, this clone counts as medium-sized. The chain links TRBV7-2 to TRBJ1-2, with a weak D call TRBD1 (6 bases). V was clipped by 10 bases and J by 0 bases, with 15 bases between them. Germline CDR1 is SGHTA and CDR2 is FQGNSA. This CDR3 comprises 14 residues. DNA for the CDR3: TGTGCCACCGCCCGGGACATGACTAACTATGGCTACACCTTC. It translates to CATARDMTNYGYTF.

J is TRBJ2-5 and V is TRBV19; D gene unclear. Looked up from germline, CDR1 is LNHDA and CDR2 is SQIVND (reference sequence). CDR3 length: 13 amino acids. The V end lost 6 bases, the J end lost 1 base, and 9 bases lay between the germline ends. The CDR3 reads CASRDTAQETQYF. For the CDR3, the DNA is TGTGCCAGTAGAGACACTGCCCAAGAGACCCAGTACTTC.

Only a few counts were recorded for this clone. J is TRBJ2-1 and V is TRBV29-1, with 7 bases matching TRBD1. The CDR3 is 13 amino acids. J was trimmed by 5 bases and V by 3 bases; bases with no gene match: 4. The germline CDR1 and CDR2 sequences are SQVTM and ANQGSEA. CDR3 coding DNA: TGCAGCGTTGACAGGGGGACAGACAATGAGCAGTTCTTC. Its translation is CSVDRGTDNEQFF.

The chain combines TRBV30 with TRBJ2-7, with 7 bases matching TRBD2. Unmatched junction bases numbered 9, after V lost 1 base and J lost 0 bases. Looked up from germline, CDR1 is GTSNPN and CDR2 is SVGIG (reference sequence). This CDR3 is built from 16 residues. In DNA form, the CDR3 reads TGTGCCTGGAGTGGCTCCCGGCGGGAGAGCTCCTACGAGCAGTACTTC. Its protein is CAWSGSRRESSYEQYF.

The chain couples TRBV5-6 to TRBJ1-1; D remains unclear. Germline assignment: CDR1 SGHDT and CDR2 YYEEEE. V gave up 1 base and J gave up 5 bases, with 6 bases separating them. The CDR3 has 12 amino acids. CDR3 sequence (DNA): TGTGCCAGCAGCTTGTGGGAGACTGAAGCTTTCTTT. Translating it yields CASSLWETEAFF.

The chain employs TRBV7-9 and TRBJ2-1, with 11 bases identical to TRBD2. The length of the CDR3 is 16 residues. After removal of 5 bases from V and 10 bases from J, the junction contained 13 bases not matched to a gene. CDR1 and CDR2 from the germline V gene are SEHNR and FQNEAQ (reference sequence). CDR3 sequence reads: CASSPGLVAGGSEQFF. CDR3 nucleotide sequence: TGTGCCAGCAGCCCCGGGCTGGTAGCGGGAGGGAGCGAGCAGTTCTTC.

This sequence joins TRBV10-1 and TRBJ1-2; TRBD1 matches at 7 bases. Unmatched junction bases numbered 1, after V lost 0 bases and J lost 3 bases. The CDR3 runs 14 residues. Germline assignment: CDR1 WNHNN and CDR2 SYGVQD (reference sequence). CDR3 amino acids: CASSESGTDYGYTF. The CDR3 DNA follows: TGCGCCAGCAGTGAGTCCGGGACAGACTATGGCTACACCTTC.

The genes are TRBV19 and TRBJ1-2; 8 nucleotides align to TRBD1. CDR1 and CDR2 from the germline V gene are LNHDA and SQIVND (reference sequence). V lost 6 bases to trimming and J lost 3 bases; unmatched junction nucleotides: 6. The CDR3 has 14 residues. Here the CDR3 reads CASRETGGDYGYTF. The CDR3 bases are TGTGCCAGTAGAGAAACAGGGGGTGACTATGGCTACACCTTC.

The CDR3 nucleotides read TGTGCCAGCAGTTCGGACAGGGAGGGAAACACCATATATTTT. It yields the protein CASSSDREGNTIYF. This chain connects TRBV6-6 to TRBJ1-3, with 8 bases matching TRBD1. This CDR3 is 14 amino acids long. The trim removed 4 bases at V and 4 bases at J, leaving 3 bases unmatched. Germline CDR1 MNHNY, CDR2 SVGAGI (reference sequence).

The chain couples TRBV18 to TRBJ2-5; D perhaps matches TRBD1 (5 bases). Trimming shortened V by 4 bases and J by 5 bases, and 11 bases separated the two germline ends. Germline V CDR1 and CDR2: KGHSH, LQKENI. There are 13 residues in the CDR3. The chain's CDR3 is CASSRQSQETQYF. CDR3 sequence (DNA): TGTGCCAGCTCACGACAGTCCCAGGAGACCCAGTACTTC.

The chain is built from TRBV30 and TRBJ1-3; 7 nucleotides agree with TRBD1. This CDR3 spans 15 amino acids. CDR1 and CDR2 from the germline V gene are GTSNPN and SVGIG (reference sequence). The ends lost 0 bases at V and 6 bases at J; junction bases unmatched: 8. The CDR3 DNA sequence: TGTGCCTGGAGTGTCCCGACAACAGGGGCAAACACCATATATTTT. Translated: CAWSVPTTGANTIYF.

The chain combines TRBV27 with TRBJ1-1, with a tentative D call TRBD1 (6 bases). CDR3 length: 13 residues. The V gene's germline CDR1 is MNHEY and CDR2 SMNVEV (reference sequence). Deletions cut 6 bases from V and 4 bases from J, with 12 bases between. CDR3: CASRNREGTEAFF. The CDR3 DNA sequence: TGTGCCAGCAGGAACAGGGAAGGCACTGAAGCTTTCTTT.

Comments on this clone: The junction departs from the called germline gene at one end, perhaps through a read error. The V and J genes are TRBV14 and TRBJ2-4, with D perhaps matching TRBD2 (6 bases). This CDR3 has 12 amino acids. The germline V gene encodes CDR1 SGHDN and CDR2 FVKESK. The CDR3 loop is CASSQETGRTHF. Written as DNA, the CDR3 is TGTGCCAGCAGCCAAGAAACGGGGAGGACGCACTTC.

A few counts support this clone. The gene calls are TRBV20-1 and TRBJ1-4; no reliable D call. V lost 6 bases and J 8 bases, leaving 10 bases between the germline ends. CDR3 length: 11 amino acids. Per germline, CDR1 DFQATT and CDR2 SNEGSKA (reference sequence). The CDR3 DNA reads TGCAGTGCGAGAAAACAGGAAAAACTGTTTTTT. Translating it yields CSARKQEKLFF.

This chain connects TRBV6-5 to TRBJ2-7; tentatively, D is TRBD1 (7 bases). V shed 0 bases and J shed 3 bases, with 15 bases lying between them. The CDR3 runs to 16 residues. Germline V gene lookup returns CDR1 MNHEY and CDR2 SVGAGI. The CDR3 nucleotides are TGTGCCAGCAGTTACTCTGGGGCGGGACAGAGCTACGAGCAGTACTTC. Its protein product is CASSYSGAGQSYEQYF.

This chain uses TRBV5-4 with TRBJ2-6; D may be TRBD2 (5 bases). The CDR3 sequence is 19 residues long. With 1 base removed from V and 0 bases from J, the gap between germline ends came to 17 bases. The V gene's germline CDR1 is SGHNT and CDR2 YYREEE (reference sequence). CDR3 region: CASSLRSDSANSGANVLTF. The CDR3 DNA reads TGTGCCAGCAGCTTGAGATCGGACTCGGCCAACTCTGGGGCCAACGTCCTGACTTTC.